This is a list of T cell receptor beta chains from one sample in a study of human thymus T cells. The protocol was immunoSEQ multiplex PCR, while the TCRdb copy is restricted to in-frame clones and leaves out a portion. The table records approximately 71,000 clones, 85% to 95% of them present only once. What was sequenced was thymus tissue. These receptors were obtained from a girl less than two years old with a congenital heart defect but otherwise immunologically healthy. Each CDR3 is given with its conserved first and last residue. Fields, in order: V gene, D gene, clone size, J gene, CDR3 protein, CDR3 DNA. D genes are given only for firm matches. Some rows have no size entry. The others give once, few or many, or a class for an expanded clone.

V: TRBV6-5; D: .; size: once; J: TRBJ2-5; CDR3: CASRIQETQYF; DNA: TGTGCCAGCAGGATCCAAGAGACCCAGTACTTC
V: TRBV19; D: .; size: .; J: TRBJ2-6; CDR3: CASSEARSSGANVLTF; DNA: TGTGCCAGTAGTGAGGCGCGGTCCTCTGGGGCCAACGTCCTGACTTTC
V: TRBV10-3; D: TRBD2; size: .; J: TRBJ2-3; CDR3: CAIRPSGRGSTDTQYF; DNA: TGTGCCATCAGACCTAGCGGGAGAGGGAGCACAGATACGCAGTATTTT
V: TRBV6-5; D: .; size: few; J: TRBJ1-2; CDR3: CATVREYGYTF; DNA: TGTGCCACGGTCAGGGAGTATGGCTACACCTTC
V: TRBV28; D: TRBD2; size: .; J: TRBJ2-5; CDR3: CASISGGGGGETQYF; DNA: TGTGCCAGCATTTCGGGGGGAGGAGGAGGAGAGACCCAGTACTTC
V: TRBV11-1; D: .; size: .; J: TRBJ2-1; CDR3: CASSLARRTNEQFF; DNA: TGTGCCAGCAGCCTGGCGAGGAGGACAAATGAGCAGTTCTTC
V: TRBV7-2; D: .; size: .; J: TRBJ2-6; CDR3: CASSLAMRRLGSGANVLTF; DNA: TGTGCCAGCAGCTTAGCGATGCGGAGGTTAGGGTCTGGGGCCAACGTCCTGACTTTC
V: TRBV14; D: .; size: .; J: TRBJ2-2; CDR3: CASSPRAGELFF; DNA: TGTGCCAGCAGCCCGCGAGCCGGGGAGCTGTTTTTT
V: TRBV5-6; D: TRBD2; size: .; J: TRBJ2-7; CDR3: CASSRGLAGPYEQYF; DNA: TGTGCCAGCAGCCGCGGACTAGCGGGACCCTACGAGCAGTACTTC
V: TRBV27; D: .; size: .; J: TRBJ1-1; CDR3: CASSLRQLGFEAFF; DNA: TGTGCCAGCAGTTTGAGACAGCTAGGTTTTGAAGCTTTCTTT
V: TRBV14; D: .; size: .; J: TRBJ2-1; CDR3: CASSQAEGNEQFF; DNA: TGTGCCAGCAGCCAAGCCGAAGGAAATGAGCAGTTCTTC
V: TRBV7-8; D: TRBD2; size: .; J: TRBJ2-1; CDR3: CASSPRPSGRGNEQFF; DNA: TGTGCCAGCAGCCCAAGACCTAGCGGGAGAGGCAATGAGCAGTTCTTC
V: TRBV19; D: TRBD1; size: .; J: TRBJ2-1; CDR3: CASSHPAGDRMRGTDEQFF; DNA: TGTGCCAGTAGCCATCCCGCCGGGGACAGGATGCGTGGAACCGATGAGCAGTTCTTC
V: TRBV18; D: .; size: .; J: TRBJ2-5; CDR3: CASSPTRGTETQYF; DNA: TGTGCCAGCTCACCGACCAGGGGTACAGAGACCCAGTACTTC
V: TRBV5-1; D: .; size: .; J: TRBJ1-2; CDR3: CASSSGGRGTYGYTF; DNA: TGCGCCAGCAGCTCCGGAGGGAGAGGGACCTATGGCTACACCTTC
V: TRBV28; D: .; size: .; J: TRBJ1-5; CDR3: CASSLGPPSNQPQHF; DNA: TGTGCCAGCAGTTTAGGTCCCCCTAGCAATCAGCCCCAGCATTTT
V: TRBV20-1; D: .; size: .; J: TRBJ2-7; CDR3: CSATSYEQYF; DNA: TGCAGTGCTACTTCCTACGAGCAGTACTTC
V: TRBV11-2; D: .; size: .; J: TRBJ2-7; CDR3: CASSPYVGSLRDEQYF; DNA: TGTGCCAGCAGCCCTTACGTGGGGAGCCTCAGGGACGAGCAGTACTTC
V: TRBV18; D: .; size: .; J: TRBJ2-3; CDR3: CASSPFYREEFTDTQYF; DNA: TGTGCCAGCTCACCTTTCTACAGGGAGGAGTTCACAGATACGCAGTATTTT
V: TRBV6-1; D: TRBD2; size: .; J: TRBJ2-2; CDR3: CASSKGGGRGNTGELFF; DNA: TGTGCCAGCAGTAAAGGGGGCGGGAGGGGGAACACCGGGGAGCTGTTTTTT
V: TRBV4-3; D: TRBD1; size: once; J: TRBJ2-6; CDR3: CASSLLRDRGSGANVLTF; DNA: TGCGCCAGCAGCCTGCTCCGGGACAGGGGCTCTGGGGCCAACGTCCTGACTTTC
V: TRBV28; D: TRBD1; size: .; J: TRBJ2-7; CDR3: CASSPQIRQGSYEQYF; DNA: TGTGCCAGCAGTCCTCAAATAAGACAGGGTTCCTACGAGCAGTACTTC
V: TRBV6-5; D: TRBD1; size: once; J: TRBJ1-2; CDR3: CASRHGTAINYGYTF; DNA: TGTGCCAGCAGGCACGGGACAGCAATTAACTATGGCTACACCTTC
V: TRBV20-1; D: .; size: .; J: TRBJ2-3; CDR3: CSADTQYF; DNA: TGCAGTGCAGATACGCAGTATTTT
V: TRBV28; D: TRBD1; size: .; J: TRBJ1-3; CDR3: CASSLRDSYSGNTIYF; DNA: TGTGCCAGCAGTTTAAGGGACAGCTACTCTGGAAACACCATATATTTT
V: TRBV30; D: TRBD1; size: .; J: TRBJ2-7; CDR3: CAWSVRFGDRDSYEQYF; DNA: TGTGCCTGGAGTGTAAGGTTTGGGGACAGGGACTCCTACGAGCAGTACTTC